This is a list of T cell receptor beta chains from one sample in a study of cytomegalovirus exposure and HLA in healthy donors. The repertoire was sequenced with immunoSEQ multiplex PCR; TCRdb's copy has only in-frame clones and lacks some. The sample lists about 120,000 clones; more than 15% were seen once. Specimen: PBMCs. These receptors all stem from a female donor in good health and CMV-seropositive. The CDR3 runs from the conserved cysteine through the conserved F or W. A clone size is listed for some rows: how often the clone was seen (once, few, many), or a class if it is expanded.

v_gene	abundance	j_gene	CDR3aa
TRBV2	few	TRBJ1-5	CASTTTGKNQPQHF
TRBV18	.	TRBJ2-3	CASSLTGGGTDTQYF
TRBV5-6	.	TRBJ1-2	CASSPGPVYGYTF
TRBV5-1	few	TRBJ2-5	CASSLGQVQETQYF
TRBV5-1	.	TRBJ1-1	CASSLGLTAEAFF
TRBV7-9	.	TRBJ1-5	CASSLFANQPQHF
TRBV7-2	.	TRBJ2-5	CASSPPRETQYF
TRBV4-2	.	TRBJ2-7	CASSSLGGKGAYEQYF
TRBV6-1	.	TRBJ2-5	CASSEHVARTVQETQYF
TRBV4-3	.	TRBJ2-5	CASSQGPAIETQYF
TRBV29-1	.	TRBJ2-7	CSVAGGAVDEQYF
TRBV7-9	few	TRBJ1-2	CASSFGQATSNGYTF
TRBV7-2	few	TRBJ1-1	CASSLRQGGPPGFF
TRBV10-3	.	TRBJ1-2	CAISESRGPNYGYTF
TRBV27	.	TRBJ2-7	CATSAGDEQYF
TRBV6-1	few	TRBJ1-3	CASSDGQGVAGNTIYF
TRBV2	few	TRBJ1-5	CASSLGQLYQPQHF
TRBV28	.	TRBJ2-4	CASSASQLTKNIQYF
TRBV5-6	.	TRBJ2-5	CASSLGSEETQYF
TRBV5-6	few	TRBJ2-7	CASRLTGQEGEQYF
TRBV5-6	few	TRBJ1-6	CASTNTGGPSPLHF
TRBV4-1	.	TRBJ1-5	CASSPLGEGSNQPQHF
TRBV30	.	TRBJ2-1	CAIHTGSSYNEQFF
TRBV30	few	TRBJ1-6	CAWSQVSNSPLHF
TRBV27	few	TRBJ2-3	CASSLVLAGGTDTQYF
TRBV5-1	few	TRBJ2-5	CASSLFGGGGFQETQYF
TRBV2	.	TRBJ2-7	CASSEGQGFFHEQYF
TRBV2	few	TRBJ2-7	CASSETPYEQYF
TRBV4-2	.	TRBJ1-1	CASGQEMRVEAFF
TRBV27	.	TRBJ2-3	CASSYDGGSPDTQYF
TRBV2	few	TRBJ2-5	CASRWGTGITQETQYF
TRBV28	.	TRBJ2-4	CASSQTGVAKNIQYF
TRBV20-1	few	TRBJ2-3	CSVERQNTQYF
TRBV29-1	many	TRBJ1-2	CSVEDSNYGYTF
TRBV28	few	TRBJ1-3	CASRGGYGNTIYF
TRBV5-4	.	TRBJ1-2	CASSARQDGLYGYTF
TRBV5-1	few	TRBJ2-2	CASSESGELFF
TRBV4-3	.	TRBJ2-1	CASSQLAGASSYNEQFF
TRBV19	.	TRBJ2-7	CASFDRGFLESYEQYF
TRBV6-5	few	TRBJ2-7	CAKLGASTYEQYF